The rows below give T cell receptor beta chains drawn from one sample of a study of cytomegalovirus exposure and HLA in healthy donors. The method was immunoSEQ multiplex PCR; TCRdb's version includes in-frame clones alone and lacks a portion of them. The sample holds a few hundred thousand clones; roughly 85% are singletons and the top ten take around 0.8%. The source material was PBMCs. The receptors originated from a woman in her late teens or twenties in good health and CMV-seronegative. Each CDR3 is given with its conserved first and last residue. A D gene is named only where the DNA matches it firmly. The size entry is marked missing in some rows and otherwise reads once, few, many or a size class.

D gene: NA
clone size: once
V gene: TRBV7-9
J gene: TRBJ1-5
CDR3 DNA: TGTGCCAGCAGCCCCCAGGGCAGCCACAATCAGCCCCAGCATTTT
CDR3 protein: CASSPQGSHNQPQHF

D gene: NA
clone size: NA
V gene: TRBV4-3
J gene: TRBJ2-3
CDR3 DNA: TGCGCCAGCAGCCAAGAACCCCCCCGGGAGAGCACAGATACGCAGTATTTT
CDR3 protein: CASSQEPPRESTDTQYF

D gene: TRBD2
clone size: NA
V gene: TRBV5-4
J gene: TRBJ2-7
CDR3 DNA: TGTGCCAGCAGTTTGGCTAGCGGGACTTTCTACGAGCAGTACTTC
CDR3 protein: CASSLASGTFYEQYF

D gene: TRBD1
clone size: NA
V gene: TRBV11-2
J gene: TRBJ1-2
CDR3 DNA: TGTGCCAGCAGCCATTCGGGACAGGCGACCTATGGCTACACCTTC
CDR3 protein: CASSHSGQATYGYTF

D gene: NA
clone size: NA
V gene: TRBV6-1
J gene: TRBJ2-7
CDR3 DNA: TGTGCCAGCAACCGGAGGGGCTCTCAACACGAGCAGTACTTC
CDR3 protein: CASNRRGSQHEQYF

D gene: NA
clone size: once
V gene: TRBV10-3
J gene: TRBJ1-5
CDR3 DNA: TGTGCCATCAGCCCGAGTGTGGGCCGACAGCCCCAGCATTTT
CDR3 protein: CAISPSVGRQPQHF

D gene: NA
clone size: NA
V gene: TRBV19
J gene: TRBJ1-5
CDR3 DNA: TGTGCCAGTAGTACCCAGGTCATGGAGCCCCAGCATTTT
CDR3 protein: CASSTQVMEPQHF

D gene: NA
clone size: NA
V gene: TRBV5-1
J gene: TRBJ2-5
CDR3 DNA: TGCGCCAGCAGGGTGGGAAACAGGGATCAAGAGACCCAGTACTTC
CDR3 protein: CASRVGNRDQETQYF

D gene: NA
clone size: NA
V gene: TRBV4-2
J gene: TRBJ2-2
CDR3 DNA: TGTGCCAGCAGCCAAGATAACGGTAACACCGGGGAGCTGTTTTTT
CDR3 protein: CASSQDNGNTGELFF

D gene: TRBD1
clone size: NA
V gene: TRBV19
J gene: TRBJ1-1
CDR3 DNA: TGTGCCAGTAGTATTCGACAGGGTGGGACTGAAGCTTTCTTT
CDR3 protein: CASSIRQGGTEAFF

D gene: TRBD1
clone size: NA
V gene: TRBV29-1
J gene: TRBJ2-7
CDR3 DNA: TGCAGCGCTGGACAGGGGGACTACGAGCAGTACTTC
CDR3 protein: CSAGQGDYEQYF

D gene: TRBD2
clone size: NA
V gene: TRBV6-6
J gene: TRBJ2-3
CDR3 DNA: TGTGCCAGCAGTCGTGGACTAGCCGACGCCACAGATACGCAGTATTTT
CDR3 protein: CASSRGLADATDTQYF

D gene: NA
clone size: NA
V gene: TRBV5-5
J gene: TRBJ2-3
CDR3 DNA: TGTGCCAGCAGCTTGGCTTTAGCGAACACAGATACGCAGTATTTT
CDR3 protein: CASSLALANTDTQYF

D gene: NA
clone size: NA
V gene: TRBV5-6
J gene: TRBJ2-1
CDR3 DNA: TGTGCCAGCAGCTGGAGGGGTGCTGAGCAGTTCTTC
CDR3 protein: CASSWRGAEQFF

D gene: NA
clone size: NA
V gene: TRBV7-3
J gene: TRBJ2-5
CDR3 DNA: TGTGCCAGCAGCTTTAGCGCGATCGAGACCCAGTACTTC
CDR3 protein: CASSFSAIETQYF

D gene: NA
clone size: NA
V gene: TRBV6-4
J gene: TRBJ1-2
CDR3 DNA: TGTGCCAGCAGTGTATCGGCGGCTAACTATGGCTACACCTTC
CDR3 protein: CASSVSAANYGYTF

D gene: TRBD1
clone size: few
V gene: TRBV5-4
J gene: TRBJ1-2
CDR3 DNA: TGTGCCAGCAGCTTGGAGACAGGGGATGGCTACACCTTC
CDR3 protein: CASSLETGDGYTF

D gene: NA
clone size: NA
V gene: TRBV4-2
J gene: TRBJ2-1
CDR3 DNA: TGTGCCAGCAGCCAATCCGGAGGGCCAAATGAGCAGTTCTTC
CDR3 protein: CASSQSGGPNEQFF

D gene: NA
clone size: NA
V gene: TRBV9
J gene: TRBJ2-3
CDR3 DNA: TGTGCCAGCAGCGTGGGGCGGGGACGCACAGATACGCAGTATTTT
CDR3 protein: CASSVGRGRTDTQYF

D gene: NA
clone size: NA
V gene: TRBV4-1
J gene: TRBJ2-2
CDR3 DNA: TGCGCCAGCAGCCAAGGGAGGACCGGGGAGCTGTTTTTT
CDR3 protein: CASSQGRTGELFF

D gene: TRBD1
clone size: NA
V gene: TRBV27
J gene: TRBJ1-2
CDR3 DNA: TGTGCCAGCAGTCCGACGACAGGGGGCCTTAACTATGGCTACACCTTC
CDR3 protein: CASSPTTGGLNYGYTF

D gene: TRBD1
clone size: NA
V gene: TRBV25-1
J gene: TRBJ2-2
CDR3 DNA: TGTGCCAGCAGTGAATACGAGGGGGCAGGGACCGGGGAGCTGTTTTTT
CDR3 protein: CASSEYEGAGTGELFF

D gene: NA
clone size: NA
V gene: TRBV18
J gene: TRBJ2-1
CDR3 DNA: TGTGCCAGCTCACCACAGGGGCTTACCTACAATGAGCAGTTCTTC
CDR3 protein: CASSPQGLTYNEQFF

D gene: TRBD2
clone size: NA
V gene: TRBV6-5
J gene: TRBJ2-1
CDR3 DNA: TGTGCCAGCAGTTTACGACTAGCGGGTGGCAATGAGCAGTTCTTC
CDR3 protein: CASSLRLAGGNEQFF

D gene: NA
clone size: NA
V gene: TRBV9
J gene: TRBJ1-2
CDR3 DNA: TGTGCCAGCAGCGAGGCTAGACAGGCGTCCTATTATGGCTACACCTTC
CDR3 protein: CASSEARQASYYGYTF

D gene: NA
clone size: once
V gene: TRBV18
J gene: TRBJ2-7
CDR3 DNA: TGTGCCAGCTCCCCCGTGGCTTCCGAGCAGTACTTC
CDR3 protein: CASSPVASEQYF

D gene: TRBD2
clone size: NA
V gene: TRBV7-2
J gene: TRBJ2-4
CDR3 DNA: TGTGCCAGCAGCCCCCCAGCGGGAGTTGACATTCAGTACTTC
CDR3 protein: CASSPPAGVDIQYF

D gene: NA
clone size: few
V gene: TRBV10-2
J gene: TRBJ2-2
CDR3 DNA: TGCGCCAGCAAATTCGGTCTACCTTCGAACACCGGGGAGCTGTTTTTT
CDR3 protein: CASKFGLPSNTGELFF

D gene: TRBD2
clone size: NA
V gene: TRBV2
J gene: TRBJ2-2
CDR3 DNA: TGTGCCAGCAGTGTATATTACGGGGGGTCCACCGGGGAGCTGTTTTTT
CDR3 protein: CASSVYYGGSTGELFF

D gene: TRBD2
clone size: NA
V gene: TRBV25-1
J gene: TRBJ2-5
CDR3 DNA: TGTGCCAGCAGTCCGGCCCTGGGACTAGTTCTTGAGACCCAGTACTTC
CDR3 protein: CASSPALGLVLETQYF

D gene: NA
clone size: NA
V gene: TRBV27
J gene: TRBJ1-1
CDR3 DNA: TGTGCCAGCACTTCTAGGGGCGACACTGAAGCTTTCTTT
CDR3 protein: CASTSRGDTEAFF

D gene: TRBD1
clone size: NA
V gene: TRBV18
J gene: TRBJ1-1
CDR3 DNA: TGTGCCAGCTCACTCGGACAGGGGGACACTGAAGCTTTCTTT
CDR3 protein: CASSLGQGDTEAFF

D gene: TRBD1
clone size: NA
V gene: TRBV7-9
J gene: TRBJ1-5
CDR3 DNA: TGTGCCAGCAGCTCAACGGCAGGGGGCGAGGGCAATCAGCCCCAGCATTTT
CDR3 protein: CASSSTAGGEGNQPQHF

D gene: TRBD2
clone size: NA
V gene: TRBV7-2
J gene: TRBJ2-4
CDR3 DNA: TGTGCCAGCAGCAAAAGTAGCGGGAGGGCGGACATTCAGTACTTC
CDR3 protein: CASSKSSGRADIQYF

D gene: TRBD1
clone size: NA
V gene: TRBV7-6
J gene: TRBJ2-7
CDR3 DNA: TGTGCCAGCAGCTTAGACGGGGACAGAGCCTACGAGCAGTACTTC
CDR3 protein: CASSLDGDRAYEQYF

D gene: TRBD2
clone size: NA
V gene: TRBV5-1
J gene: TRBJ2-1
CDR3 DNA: TGCGCCAGCAGCTCGGGACTAGCGGGAGGAAAGAATGAGCAGTTCTTC
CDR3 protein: CASSSGLAGGKNEQFF

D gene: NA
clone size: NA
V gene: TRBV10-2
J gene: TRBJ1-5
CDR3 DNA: TGCGCCAGCAGTGCGATGGGGGGTCAGCCCCAGCATTTT
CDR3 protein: CASSAMGGQPQHF

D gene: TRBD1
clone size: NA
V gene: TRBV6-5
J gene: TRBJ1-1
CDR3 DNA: TGTGCCAGCAGGGGACAGGGGGAGACTGAAGCTTTCTTT
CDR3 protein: CASRGQGETEAFF

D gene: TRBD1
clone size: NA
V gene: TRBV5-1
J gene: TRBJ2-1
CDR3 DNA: TGCGCCAGCAGCGAAGGACAGGGGCCAAGGATCTTC
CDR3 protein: CASSEGQGPRIF

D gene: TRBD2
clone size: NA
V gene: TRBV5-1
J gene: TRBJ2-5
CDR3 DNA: TGCGCCAGCAGCGGTGCGGGAGTGGAGACCCAGTACTTC
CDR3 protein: CASSGAGVETQYF

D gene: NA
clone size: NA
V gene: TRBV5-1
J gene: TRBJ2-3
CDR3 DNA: TGCGCCAGCAGCGGAAAAGGCGGGGGCGGTTCTTACACAGATACGCAGTATTTT
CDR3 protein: CASSGKGGGGSYTDTQYF

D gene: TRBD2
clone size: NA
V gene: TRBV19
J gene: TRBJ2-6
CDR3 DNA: TGTGCCAGTAGTATAGATCCCCTAGCGGAACGCTCTGGGGCCAACGTCCTGACTTTC
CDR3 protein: CASSIDPLAERSGANVLTF